One sample yielded the 10 T cell receptor beta chains listed below, sequenced in a study of cytomegalovirus exposure and HLA in healthy donors (dated by TCRdb to between 2016 and 2019). Library method: the immunoSEQ multiplex PCR assay. A mixture of 60 forward primers for TCR Vbeta segments and 13 reverse primers for TCR Jbeta segments was used in the multiplex PCR. Entries here come from immuneACCESS through TCRdb and include only in-frame sequences with V and J called. Some clones fail to appear in such tables; in the studies checked, an unresolved V gene covers under half of the shortfall, and the cause of the remainder is unknown. Across this sample there are about 120,000 clones, with 80% to 85% seen only once. Clones ranked in the top ten supply 20% to 25% of the sample. Sequencing used PBMCs. All receptors come from a man aged 30 to 45 in good health and CMV-seropositive.

The DNA of the CDR3 is TGTGCCAGCAGCGACAATACAGGCCACACCGGGGAGCTGTTTTTT. This encodes CASSDNTGHTGELFF. The genes are TRBV7-6 and TRBJ2-2, with a tentative D call TRBD1 (5 bases). There are 15 residues in the CDR3. Between the trimmed V and J ends, which lost 5 bases and 3 bases, there was a span of 13 bases. Germline CDR1 and CDR2: SGHVS and FNYEAQ.

The chain joins TRBV9 to TRBJ2-7, with D possibly matching TRBD2 (5 bases). CDR1 and CDR2 from the germline V gene are SGDLS and YYNGEE. Trimming cost V 0 bases and J 4 bases, with 11 bases left between them. The CDR3 has 14 amino acids. CDR3 protein: CASSVGPIAYEQYV. In DNA form, the CDR3 reads TGTGCCAGCAGCGTAGGACCTATAGCGTACGAGCAGTACGTC.

The rearrangement links TRBV27 to TRBJ1-4, with no clear D. Trimming cost V 0 bases and J 8 bases, with 10 bases left between them. Germline assignment: CDR1 MNHEY and CDR2 SMNVEV (reference sequence). The CDR3 totals 14 residues. The CDR3 region is CASSLSSGEEKLFF. The CDR3, as DNA: TGTGCCAGCAGTTTATCTAGCGGGGAGGAAAAACTGTTTTTT.

The V and J genes are TRBV7-8 and TRBJ2-2; tentative D call: TRBD1 (5 bases). The CDR3 spans 14 residues. Between the trimmed V and J ends, which lost 5 bases and 5 bases, there was a span of 12 bases. CDR1 SGHVS and CDR2 FQNEAQ come from the germline V gene. DNA of the CDR3: TGTGCCAGCAGCCCGACAGAGCCAACCGGGGAGCTGTTTTTT. Its protein product is CASSPTEPTGELFF.

The chain employs TRBV10-2 and TRBJ2-1, with D hard to call. The CDR3 runs to 14 residues. Germline V gene lookup returns CDR1 WSHSY and CDR2 SAAADI. V lost 4 bases and J lost 1, with 8 bases in between. CDR3 protein: CASSGTVSYNEQFF. The CDR3 region has the DNA TGCGCCAGCAGTGGAACAGTATCCTACAATGAGCAGTTCTTC.

This sequence joins TRBV13 and TRBJ1-1, with D possibly being TRBD1 (5 bases). Germline V gene lookup returns CDR1 PRHDT and CDR2 FYEKMQ (reference sequence). This CDR3 has 11 amino acids. Deletions cut 11 bases from V and 5 bases from J, with 12 bases between. CDR3 region: CASGGKTEAFF. The CDR3 region has the DNA TGTGCCTCGGGGGGGAAGACTGAAGCTTTCTTT.

The chain carries TRBV7-9 and TRBJ1-1; the D gene is possibly TRBD1 (5 bases). The CDR3 is 13 residues long. Germline CDR1 is SEHNR and CDR2 is FQNEAQ (reference sequence). Between the trimmed V and J ends, which lost 3 bases and 7 bases, there was a span of 12 bases. CDR3 nucleotide sequence: TGTGCCAGCAGCTTGGTATTAACAGGTGAAGCTTTCTTT. It encodes CASSLVLTGEAFF.

This rearrangement joins TRBV9 to TRBJ2-1; TRBD2 matches 10 bases. The CDR3 runs 16 residues. Germline values: CDR1 SGDLS, CDR2 YYNGEE. The V and J ends lost 0 bases and 6 bases, in that order; junction bases with no gene match: 6. The CDR3 nucleotides read TGTGCCAGCAGCGTAGCTGGAGCGGGGGGGCTCAATGAGCAGTTCTTC. As protein: CASSVAGAGGLNEQFF.

This clone was detected once. V gene TRBV30 combines with J gene TRBJ2-3; D possibly corresponds to TRBD2 (6 bases). The CDR3 has 13 residues. Germline CDR1 is GTSNPN and CDR2 is SVGIG (reference sequence). Trimming cost V 0 bases and J 4 bases, with 8 bases left between them. The CDR3 loop reads CAWSVPSADTQYF. DNA of the CDR3: TGTGCCTGGAGTGTGCCTAGCGCAGATACGCAGTATTTT.

The chain employs TRBV4-1 and TRBJ2-5, with D possibly matching TRBD2 (5 bases). The germline V and J ends were trimmed by 1 base and 4 bases, with 19 bases remaining between them. The germline V gene has CDR1 MGHRA and CDR2 YSYEKL. The CDR3 loop spans 17 amino acids. CDR3 sequence reads: CASSQGVGSGSRETQYF. The DNA of the CDR3 is TGCGCCAGCAGCCAAGGAGTTGGATCGGGGAGCCGAGAGACCCAGTACTTC.